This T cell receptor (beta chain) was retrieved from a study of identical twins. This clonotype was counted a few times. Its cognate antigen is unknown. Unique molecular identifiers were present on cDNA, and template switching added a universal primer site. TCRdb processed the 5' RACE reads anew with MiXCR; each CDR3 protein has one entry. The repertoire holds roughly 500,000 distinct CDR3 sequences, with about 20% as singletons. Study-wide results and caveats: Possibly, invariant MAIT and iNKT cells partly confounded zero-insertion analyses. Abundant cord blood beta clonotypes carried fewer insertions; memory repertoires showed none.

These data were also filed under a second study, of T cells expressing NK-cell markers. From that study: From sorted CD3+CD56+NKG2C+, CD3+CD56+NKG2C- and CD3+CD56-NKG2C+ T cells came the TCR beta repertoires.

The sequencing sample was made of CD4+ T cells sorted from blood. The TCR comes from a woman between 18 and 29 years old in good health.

CDR3 sequence: CSAGKAGVQRETQYF. The CDR3 coding sequence is TGCAGTGCCGGCAAGGCGGGAGTTCAGCGGGAGACCCAGTACTTC. The chain has TRBV20-1 and TRBJ2-5; TRBD2 agrees at 7 bases. Germline V gives CDR1 DFQATT, CDR2 SNEGSKA (reference sequence). V trimming: 6 bases; J trimming: 5 bases; junction bases outside the gene matches: 15. The CDR3 length is 15 residues.